The 20 T cell receptor beta chains below all came from one sample that was sequenced in a study of blood T cell repertoires in COVID-19. Libraries were prepared by immunoSEQ multiplex PCR; TCRdb keeps only in-frame clonotypes and omits some of them. In the table there are over 85,000 clones, around 89% of which are singletons. Sequences were obtained from peripheral blood. The source is a woman between 50 and 59 years old with acute or convalescent COVID-19.

This clone has a single count. The chain links TRBV27 to TRBJ2-5; D perhaps matches TRBD2 (6 bases). Germline values: CDR1 MNHEY, CDR2 SMNVEV (reference sequence). V lost 6 bases to trimming and J lost 5 bases, with 16 bases between them. This CDR3 comprises 14 residues. Written as DNA, the CDR3 is TGTGCCAGCAGGCCCGGAGGGGTTAGGGAGACCCAGTACTTC. Translated, it gives CASRPGGVRETQYF.

V usage is TRBV30 and J usage is TRBJ2-3; weak D call: TRBD1 (6 bases). V was trimmed by 3 bases and J by 6 bases, leaving 16 bases between them. The germline gives CDR1 GTSNPN, CDR2 SVGIG (reference sequence). The CDR3 contains 14 residues. The CDR3 protein is CAWRSRAGADTQYF. The CDR3 DNA reads as TGTGCCTGGAGAAGTCGTGCAGGGGCCGATACGCAGTATTTT.

This rearrangement joins TRBV3-1 (or the pseudogene TRBV3-2) to TRBJ2-3; 8 bases map to TRBD1. Per the germline V gene, CDR1 is LGHDT and CDR2 is YNNKEL (reference sequence). The trim removed 4 bases at V and 5 bases at J, leaving 5 bases unmatched. This CDR3 contains 14 residues. CDR3 region: CASSPDRVEDTQYF. The CDR3 region has the DNA TGTGCCAGCAGCCCGGACAGGGTGGAAGATACGCAGTATTTT.

This clone was seen only a few times. The rearrangement uses TRBV9 and TRBJ1-2; 9 nucleotides match TRBD1. The J segment lost 4 bases and the V segment lost 4 bases, leaving 5 bases of the junction unmatched. Looked up from germline, CDR1 is SGDLS and CDR2 is YYNGEE. This CDR3 has 14 residues. CDR3 DNA sequence: TGTGCCAGCAGCCCCCGGGACAGGGTCTATGGCTACACCTTC. It codes for CASSPRDRVYGYTF.

This rearrangement joins TRBV5-1 to TRBJ1-2; the match to TRBD1 covers 8 bases. Germline V gives CDR1 SGHRS, CDR2 YFSETQ. V lost 4 bases, J lost 12 bases, and 17 bases stayed unmatched. This CDR3 region has 15 residues. CDR3 residues: CASSPNPQGGPSDTF. The CDR3 DNA follows: TGCGCCAGCAGCCCGAACCCACAGGGGGGTCCATCCGACACCTTC.

The rearrangement joins TRBV19 to TRBJ2-7; a weak D match, TRBD1 (6 bases). The germline CDR1 and CDR2 sequences are LNHDA and SQIVND (reference sequence). The CDR3 has 15 residues. V was clipped by 4 bases and J by 0 bases, with 13 bases between them. CDR3 sequence (DNA): TGTGCCAGTAGTAGAAGACAGGAGCTCTCCTACGAGCAGTACTTC. Translated, it gives CASSRRQELSYEQYF.

The CDR3 sequence is CASSTSGTGELFF. CDR3 coding DNA: TGTGCCAGTAGTACTAGCGGCACCGGGGAGCTGTTTTTT. The chain employs TRBV19 and TRBJ2-2, with 7 positions matching TRBD2. Unmatched junction bases numbered 0, after V lost 4 bases and J lost 4 bases. CDR3 size: 13 residues. The germline V gene encodes CDR1 LNHDA and CDR2 SQIVND (reference sequence). The whole variable domain, remainder taken from reference TRBV19 and TRBJ2-2, is DGGITQSPKYLFRKEGQNVTLSCEQNLNHDAMYWYRQDPGQGLRLIYYSQIVNDFQKGDIAEGYSVSREKKESFPLTVTSAQKNPTAFYLCASSTSGTGELFFGEGSRLTVL.

This clone appeared a single time. The J gene is TRBJ1-5, the V gene TRBV12-3 or TRBV12-4; D unresolved. The CDR3 loop spans 13 amino acids. The V and J ends lost 2 bases and 5 bases respectively, with 7 bases between them. In DNA, the CDR3 is TGTGCCAGCAGTTTACAAAGAGATCAGCCCCAGCATTTT. It encodes CASSLQRDQPQHF.

The chain recombines TRBV7-2 with TRBJ2-5, with TRBD2 identical over 16 bases. Germline CDR1 reads SGHTA; CDR2 reads FQGNSA. The CDR3 covers 18 residues. Trimming at V came to 4 bases and at J to 4 bases, leaving 9 bases not matched to a gene. The CDR3 sequence: CASSSSGLAGGPGETQYF. The DNA for the CDR3 is TGTGCCAGCAGCTCCTCGGGACTAGCGGGAGGGCCAGGAGAGACCCAGTACTTC. The whole variable domain, remainder taken from reference TRBV7-2 and TRBJ2-5, is GAGVSQSPSNKVTEKGKDVELRCDPISGHTALYWYRQSLGQGLEFLIYFQGNSAPDKSGLPSDRFSAERTGGSVSTLTIQRTQQEDSAVYLCASSSSGLAGGPGETQYFGPGTRLLVL.

In this sample, this clone turned up once. The chain combines TRBV24-1 with TRBJ2-1; D is possibly TRBD1 (8 bases). Germline-derived CDR1 and CDR2 are KGHDR and SFDVKD. Trimming pared 2 bases from V and 2 bases from J, leaving 12 bases between. The CDR3 spans 16 residues. CDR3 DNA: TGTGCCACCAGTGATTGGACAGGGACTACCTACAATGAGCAGTTCTTC. Its translation: CATSDWTGTTYNEQFF.

The V call is TRBV27, the J call TRBJ2-3, with 8 bases that match TRBD2. The germline CDR1 and CDR2 sequences are MNHEY and SMNVEV (reference sequence). This CDR3 is 15 amino acids long. Germline trimming cut 6 bases from V and 2 bases from J; bases unmatched to any gene: 7. CDR3 in DNA: TGTGCCAGCAGATACACGGGACTAGTCACAGATACGCAGTATTTT. Its protein is CASRYTGLVTDTQYF.

The rearrangement links TRBV18 to TRBJ1-1, with 9 bases aligning to TRBD1. CDR1 and CDR2 (germline): KGHSH, LQKENI. The CDR3 contains 15 residues. Trimming at V came to 3 bases and at J to 6 bases, leaving 8 bases not matched to a gene. The CDR3, as DNA: TGTGCCAGCTCACCTCCGACAGGGGGTAGAGCTGAAGCTTTCTTT. Translated, it gives CASSPPTGGRAEAFF.

This chain joins TRBV7-8 and TRBJ1-1; perhaps TRBD1 as D (6 bases). Trimming left V 2 bases short and J 5 bases short, with 15 bases between. The germline gives CDR1 SGHVS, CDR2 FQNEAQ. The CDR3 is 15 amino acids. The CDR3 here is CASSLSPTGMTEAFF. In nucleotides, the CDR3 is TGTGCCAGCAGCTTATCCCCTACAGGGATGACTGAAGCTTTCTTT.

The CDR3: CATSRDDGGTGNYGYTF. CDR3 DNA sequence: TGTGCCACCAGCAGAGATGATGGTGGGACAGGTAACTATGGCTACACCTTC. The rearrangement joins TRBV15 to TRBJ1-2, with 8 bases fitting TRBD1. CDR1 and CDR2 (germline): LNHNV, YYDKDF (reference sequence). This CDR3 is 17 amino acids long. The J segment lost 1 base and the V segment lost 0 bases, leaving 7 bases of the junction unmatched.

This chain joins TRBV6-6 and TRBJ1-5; no reliable D call. Trimming left V 7 bases short and J 3 bases short, with 16 bases between. Germline V gene lookup returns CDR1 MNHNY and CDR2 SVGAGI (reference sequence). The CDR3 spans 15 residues. The CDR3 protein is CASTLMGGFNQPQHF. The CDR3 coding sequence is TGTGCCAGCACCCTTATGGGAGGGTTCAATCAGCCCCAGCATTTT.

This chain links TRBV5-1 with TRBJ1-6; D unclear. The CDR3 spans 14 residues. Germline lookup yields CDR1 SGHRS and CDR2 YFSETQ. Trimming cost V 4 bases and J 5 bases, with 10 bases left between them. The CDR3 coding sequence is TGCGCCAGCAGCCTAGACGGGGATAATTCACCCCTCCACTTT. Translating it yields CASSLDGDNSPLHF.

The rearrangement links TRBV19 to TRBJ2-1, with 9 bases lining up with TRBD1. The trim removed 4 bases at V and 7 bases at J, leaving 5 bases unmatched. Looked up from germline, CDR1 is LNHDA and CDR2 is SQIVND (reference sequence). This CDR3 spans 14 amino acids. CDR3 sequence reads: CASSTGTGRNEQFF. CDR3 sequence (DNA): TGTGCCAGTAGTACCGGGACAGGGAGGAATGAGCAGTTCTTC.

This chain uses TRBV30 with TRBJ1-1, with 7 bases aligning to TRBD1. The J segment lost 1 base and the V segment lost 0 bases, leaving 8 bases of the junction unmatched. Germline lookup yields CDR1 GTSNPN and CDR2 SVGIG (reference sequence). This CDR3 has 16 residues. DNA of the CDR3: TGTGCCTGGAGTGTAAGGGGGCTGAGTAAGAACACTGAAGCTTTCTTT. Its protein is CAWSVRGLSKNTEAFF.

This chain links TRBV12-3 or TRBV12-4 with TRBJ1-3; D ambiguous. Between the trimmed V and J ends, which lost 6 bases and 6 bases, there was a span of 3 bases. The CDR3 contains 10 residues. CDR3 sequence (DNA): TGTGCCAGCAGCCTAAACACCATATATTTT. Residues: CASSLNTIYF.

The V gene is TRBV7-9, the J gene TRBJ1-4, with a tentative D call TRBD1 (5 bases). V gave up 0 bases and J gave up 6 bases, with 8 bases separating them. The CDR3 contains 14 residues. The germline V gene encodes CDR1 SEHNR and CDR2 FQNEAQ (reference sequence). The CDR3 coding sequence is TGTGCCAGCAGCTTAGCGCTCAGGGATGAAAAACTGTTTTTT. Translated: CASSLALRDEKLFF.